These T cell receptor beta chains were read from a single sample in a study of control samples from healthy donors and cancer patients. Clones were sequenced by immunoSEQ multiplex PCR, and TCRdb holds only the in-frame ones, with some missing. The sample lists about 120,000 clones, roughly 91% seen once, with about 8.7% in the top ten. The sequenced sample consisted of blood. These receptor sequences come from a man aged 40-49 years in good health. Each CDR3 is given with its conserved first and last residue. D genes are given only for firm matches. For some rows the clone size is stated as once, few or many, or as a class when expanded; others skip it.

abundance: NA; j_gene: TRBJ1-5; v_gene: TRBV11-3; d_gene: NA; CDR3nt: TGTGCCAGCAGCCCGTCGGGCCCTAATCAGCCCCAGCATTTT; CDR3aa: CASSPSGPNQPQHF
abundance: NA; j_gene: TRBJ2-2; v_gene: TRBV29-1; d_gene: TRBD1; CDR3nt: TGCAGCGTTGTCGTTGGGACAGGGTTCGATCGGGGAGCTGTTTTT; CDR3aa: CSVVVGTGFDRGAVF
abundance: NA; j_gene: TRBJ1-3; v_gene: TRBV7-9; d_gene: NA; CDR3nt: TGTGCCAGCAGCTGGTCGGATGGAAACACCATATATTTT; CDR3aa: CASSWSDGNTIYF
abundance: few; j_gene: TRBJ1-2; v_gene: TRBV7-2; d_gene: TRBD1; CDR3nt: TGTGCCAGCACCGCCGACAGGGCGAACTATGGCTACACCTTC; CDR3aa: CASTADRANYGYTF
abundance: once; j_gene: TRBJ1-1; v_gene: TRBV15; d_gene: NA; CDR3nt: TGTGCCACCAGCAGAGTACTTGGGGGTCCAGCTTTCTTT; CDR3aa: CATSRVLGGPAFF
abundance: NA; j_gene: TRBJ1-5; v_gene: TRBV7-2; d_gene: NA; CDR3nt: TGTGCCAGCAGTCTACTCGGACAGACAAATCAGCCCCAGCATTTT; CDR3aa: CASSLLGQTNQPQHF
abundance: NA; j_gene: TRBJ2-3; v_gene: TRBV4-2; d_gene: TRBD2; CDR3nt: TGTGCCAGCAGCCAAGAGCATCAAGCGGGGACAGATACGCAGTATTTT; CDR3aa: CASSQEHQAGTDTQYF
abundance: NA; j_gene: TRBJ2-7; v_gene: TRBV18; d_gene: NA; CDR3nt: TGTGCCAGCTCACGGAACGACAGGCTTCAATACGAGCAGTACTTC; CDR3aa: CASSRNDRLQYEQYF
abundance: NA; j_gene: TRBJ2-1; v_gene: TRBV7-9; d_gene: TRBD2; CDR3nt: TGTGCCAGCAGCTTAGAAGAGCGGGGTAGTGAGCAGTTCTTC; CDR3aa: CASSLEERGSEQFF
abundance: NA; j_gene: TRBJ2-2; v_gene: TRBV24-1; d_gene: TRBD1; CDR3nt: TGTGCCACCAGCTTAAGCGGGACAGGGAGGGGAGACGGGGAGCTGTTTTTT; CDR3aa: CATSLSGTGRGDGELFF
abundance: NA; j_gene: TRBJ1-4; v_gene: TRBV25-1; d_gene: NA; CDR3nt: TGTGCCAGCAGTGAACTGGGAAAGGGGGCAACTAATGAAAAACTGTTTTTT; CDR3aa: CASSELGKGATNEKLFF
abundance: NA; j_gene: TRBJ2-1; v_gene: TRBV7-2; d_gene: TRBD2; CDR3nt: TGTGCCAGCAGCTTTGGACTAGCGGGGGGGTACAATGAGCAGTTCTTC; CDR3aa: CASSFGLAGGYNEQFF
abundance: NA; j_gene: TRBJ2-5; v_gene: TRBV18; d_gene: TRBD1; CDR3nt: TGTGCCAGCTCCCAAACGGGACAGGGAGCTACCCAGTACTTC; CDR3aa: CASSQTGQGATQYF
abundance: few; j_gene: TRBJ2-5; v_gene: TRBV30; d_gene: TRBD2; CDR3nt: TGTGCCTGGGGGCGGGGGGGCCGAGAGACCCAGTACTTC; CDR3aa: CAWGRGGRETQYF
abundance: NA; j_gene: TRBJ2-3; v_gene: TRBV5-4; d_gene: NA; CDR3nt: TGTGCCAGCAGCCACCCCCAGGATACGCAGTATTTT; CDR3aa: CASSHPQDTQYF
abundance: NA; j_gene: TRBJ1-5; v_gene: TRBV4-1; d_gene: NA; CDR3nt: TGCGCCAGCAGCCAAGATTGGGGAAGGAGCAATCAGCCCCAGCATTTT; CDR3aa: CASSQDWGRSNQPQHF